A selection of T cell receptor beta chains follows, all from one sample in a study of OX40 agonist ivuxolimab in advanced cancers. Profiling relied on immunoSEQ multiplex PCR, and the TCRdb table lists in-frame clones only, not all of them. The sample lists 55,000 to 65,000 clones, about 90% occurring once. The sequencing used CD4+ or CD8+ T cells sorted from blood, collected in a trial of the OX40 agonist ivuxolimab. These receptors came from an adult with an advanced solid tumor such as melanoma, head and neck, liver or kidney cancer. Each CDR3 is given with its conserved first and last residue. The order of the fields is J gene, V gene, D gene, clone size, CDR3 DNA, CDR3 protein. A D gene is named only where the DNA matches it firmly. Some rows have no size entry. The others give once, few or many, or a class for an expanded clone.

J: TRBJ2-5; V: TRBV28; D: .; size: .; DNA: TGTGCCAGCAGTTTAAAGAGTGGGACCCAGTACTTC; CDR3: CASSLKSGTQYF
J: TRBJ1-1; V: TRBV28; D: .; size: .; DNA: TGTGCCAGCAGGTCCTATTTCAGGCCTGAAGCTTTCTTT; CDR3: CASRSYFRPEAFF
J: TRBJ2-1; V: TRBV19; D: TRBD1; size: .; DNA: TGTGCCAGTAGTCCGGGACAGGGTATCGGTGAGCAGTTCTTC; CDR3: CASSPGQGIGEQFF
J: TRBJ2-1; V: TRBV5-1; D: TRBD2; size: .; DNA: TGCGCCAGCAGCCTGACTAGCGGGAGGGCCGGTGAGCAGTTCTTC; CDR3: CASSLTSGRAGEQFF
J: TRBJ1-4; V: TRBV19; D: TRBD1; size: .; DNA: TGTGCCAGTAGTAGCCCGAGGGGGCTAAATGAAAAACTGTTTTTT; CDR3: CASSSPRGLNEKLFF
J: TRBJ1-5; V: TRBV18; D: .; size: once; DNA: TGTGCCAGCTCACCGGGCAAAGGGACGAATCAGCCCCAGCATTTT; CDR3: CASSPGKGTNQPQHF
J: TRBJ2-3; V: TRBV7-2; D: TRBD2; size: .; DNA: TGTGCCAGCAGGGGGAGCGGGAGTGGTACAGATACGCAGTATTTT; CDR3: CASRGSGSGTDTQYF
J: TRBJ2-5; V: TRBV7-7; D: TRBD2; size: once; DNA: TGTGCTAGCAGCCGGGGGGGGACGGACACAGAGACCCAGTACTTC; CDR3: CASSRGGTDTETQYF
J: TRBJ2-7; V: TRBV7-2; D: TRBD2; size: once; DNA: TGTGCCAGCAGCTTTCGACTAGCGGCTACCTACGAGCAGTACTTC; CDR3: CASSFRLAATYEQYF
J: TRBJ2-7; V: TRBV5-8; D: .; size: .; DNA: TGTGCCAGCAGCTTGCAGCGGGTCTACGAGCAGTACTTC; CDR3: CASSLQRVYEQYF
J: TRBJ2-3; V: TRBV7-8; D: TRBD2; size: .; DNA: TGTGCCAGCAGCCCCACTAGCGGGAGTGGGTATTTT; CDR3: CASSPTSGSGYF
J: TRBJ2-7; V: TRBV5-1; D: .; size: .; DNA: TGCGCCAGCAGCTTGCAGGGCCTCTCCTACGAGCAGTACTTC; CDR3: CASSLQGLSYEQYF
J: TRBJ1-1; V: TRBV28; D: .; size: .; DNA: TGTGCCAGCAGTCGTCGGGCGAACACTGAAGCTTTCTTT; CDR3: CASSRRANTEAFF
J: TRBJ2-2; V: TRBV19; D: TRBD1; size: .; DNA: TGTGCCAGTACCCGGACAGGGGGAAACACCGGGGAGCTGTTTTTT; CDR3: CASTRTGGNTGELFF
J: TRBJ2-1; V: TRBV19; D: .; size: .; DNA: TGTGCCAGTAGTACTTTTTGGCCGGTAGCTAATGAGCAGTTCTTC; CDR3: CASSTFWPVANEQFF
J: TRBJ1-1; V: TRBV9; D: .; size: .; DNA: TGTGCCAGCAGCCCCGGAGGGGGTGGGTTGGGCACTGAAGCTTTCTTT; CDR3: CASSPGGGGLGTEAFF
J: TRBJ2-2; V: TRBV28; D: TRBD1; size: .; DNA: TGTGCCAGCAGTCCCCAAGGACAGGGGCTTGTCGGGGAGCTGTTTTTT; CDR3: CASSPQGQGLVGELFF
J: TRBJ2-1; V: TRBV11-2; D: TRBD2; size: .; DNA: TGTGCCAGCAGCGCGGGGACTAGCGGGATAGGTGAGCAGTTCTTC; CDR3: CASSAGTSGIGEQFF
J: TRBJ2-4; V: TRBV6-6; D: TRBD2; size: .; DNA: TGTGCCAGCAGTTACTCGATTAGCGGGACTGACATTCAGTACTTC; CDR3: CASSYSISGTDIQYF
J: TRBJ2-7; V: TRBV29-1; D: TRBD1; size: .; DNA: TGCAGCGCCCGCTACAGGGGCGAGCAGTACTTC; CDR3: CSARYRGEQYF
J: TRBJ2-7; V: TRBV7-2; D: TRBD1; size: .; DNA: TGTGCCAGCAGCCAAATGGGACAGTCTACGTTGCAGTACTTC; CDR3: CASSQMGQSTLQYF
J: TRBJ1-2; V: TRBV5-1; D: .; size: .; DNA: TGCGCCAGCAGCTTGGCGGGGAATTCTGGCTTCTACACCTTC; CDR3: CASSLAGNSGFYTF
J: TRBJ2-5; V: TRBV7-6; D: .; size: .; DNA: TGTGCCAGCAGCTTAGTGGGCACCCCGGGGACCCAGTACTTC; CDR3: CASSLVGTPGTQYF
J: TRBJ2-7; V: TRBV5-5; D: TRBD1; size: .; DNA: TGTGCCAGCAGCTCTCCCGTCAGGGGGAAGAACGGCTACGAGCAGTACTTC; CDR3: CASSSPVRGKNGYEQYF
J: TRBJ2-7; V: TRBV7-2; D: .; size: .; DNA: TGTGCCAGCCGGAAAGGAGCGTCGATGGACGAGCAGTACTTC; CDR3: CASRKGASMDEQYF
J: TRBJ2-7; V: TRBV11-2; D: .; size: .; DNA: TGTGCCAGCAGCTTGCCCCGCGCAGGGTACGAGCAGTACTTC; CDR3: CASSLPRAGYEQYF
J: TRBJ1-1; V: TRBV18; D: .; size: .; DNA: TGTGCCAGCTCACCAGGGCGGCCCCCGGTTAAAGCTTTCTTT; CDR3: CASSPGRPPVKAFF
J: TRBJ2-1; V: TRBV19; D: TRBD2; size: .; DNA: TGTGCCAGTAGTATAGTTCCTAGCGGGAGTAAGGGTGAGCAGTTCTTC; CDR3: CASSIVPSGSKGEQFF
J: TRBJ2-7; V: TRBV5-1; D: .; size: .; DNA: TGCGCCAGCAGCTTGGGAGGCAGGGTCTCCTACGAGCAGTACTTC; CDR3: CASSLGGRVSYEQYF
J: TRBJ2-3; V: TRBV29-1; D: .; size: .; DNA: TGCAGCGTTGCAGGTCCAGATACGCAGTATTTT; CDR3: CSVAGPDTQYF
J: TRBJ1-3; V: TRBV2; D: .; size: .; DNA: TGTGCCAGCAGTGGTTTGGGGAAGTCTGGAAACACCATATATTTT; CDR3: CASSGLGKSGNTIYF
J: TRBJ2-3; V: TRBV11-2; D: .; size: .; DNA: TGTGCCAGCAGCTTAACTAGCCCAGATACGCAGTATTTT; CDR3: CASSLTSPDTQYF
J: TRBJ2-3; V: TRBV29-1; D: .; size: .; DNA: TGCAGCGTCTCACCAATCACAGATACGCAGTATTTT; CDR3: CSVSPITDTQYF
J: TRBJ1-1; V: TRBV7-9; D: .; size: .; DNA: TGTGCCAGCAGCTTGGCAGGTGTATTGAGGAACACTGAAGCTTTCTTT; CDR3: CASSLAGVLRNTEAFF
J: TRBJ2-2; V: TRBV4-1; D: TRBD2; size: .; DNA: TGCGCCAGCAGCCAATTATACAGCCCCGGGACTAGCGGCACCGGGGAGCTGTTTTTT; CDR3: CASSQLYSPGTSGTGELFF
J: TRBJ2-7; V: TRBV5-6; D: TRBD2; size: .; DNA: TGTGCCAGCAGGCTACTAGCGGGAGAGACCTACGAGCAGTACTTC; CDR3: CASRLLAGETYEQYF
J: TRBJ1-2; V: TRBV9; D: TRBD1; size: .; DNA: TGTGCCAGCAGCCAACGGGACAGGGTGAACTATGGCTACACCTTC; CDR3: CASSQRDRVNYGYTF